One sample yielded the 7 T cell receptor beta chains listed below, sequenced in a study of CD8+CD57+ T cells in acquired aplastic anemia. The use of genomic DNA as template underpinned the TCR beta VDJ and CDR3 profiling. MiXCR, run by TCRdb on the reads, gives a single entry per CDR3 protein. The data show some 220,000 distinct CDR3 sequences, 30% to 40% seen once. The specimen sequenced was sorted CD4+, CD8+, or CD8+CD57+ T cells (not recorded which) from PBMCs. The receptor source for this set is a human donor in good health, serving as a control.

Note on this clonotype: A much more abundant neighbour one base away suggests this may be a read error. The gene calls are TRBV11-1 and TRBJ1-1; D remains ambiguous. V dropped 5 bases and J dropped 6 bases, with 22 bases sitting between them. This CDR3 spans 16 amino acids. Germline V gene sequence: CDR1 SGHAT, CDR2 FQDESV (reference sequence). CDR3 DNA: TGTGCCAGCAGCCCCTCGGGGTCTCGGGGAAACGCTGAAGCTTTCTTT. Translated, it gives CASSPSGSRGNAEAFF.

This clonotype was recorded many times. The chain uses TRBV6-1 and TRBJ1-5; no clear D gene. Trimming removed 2 bases at V and 6 bases at J, with 11 bases between. Germline V CDR1 and CDR2: MNHNS, SASEGT. This CDR3 is built from 14 residues. The CDR3 nucleotides are TGTGCCAGCAGTGAACCAGGTCCGGGTCAGCCCCAGCATTTT. As protein: CASSEPGPGQPQHF.

The rearrangement uses TRBV5-1 and TRBJ2-1; unclear D gene. The germline V and J ends were trimmed by 4 bases and 2 bases, with 10 bases remaining between them. Germline lookup yields CDR1 SGHRS and CDR2 YFSETQ. CDR3 length: 14 amino acids. The CDR3 here is CASSPVLPYNEQFF. CDR3 sequence (DNA): TGCGCCAGCAGCCCAGTGTTACCCTACAATGAGCAGTTCTTC. The entire variable domain, with the rest obtained from reference TRBV5-1 and TRBJ2-1, is as follows: KAGVTQTPRYLIKTRGQQVTLSCSPISGHRSVSWYQQTPGQGLQFLFEYFSETQRNKGNFPGRFSGRQFSNSRSEMNVSTLELGDSALYLCASSPVLPYNEQFFGPGTRLTVL.

V usage is TRBV12-3 or TRBV12-4 and J usage is TRBJ2-2; perhaps TRBD2 as D (5 bases). CDR3 length: 15 amino acids. Trimming removed 6 bases from V and 3 bases from J, with 14 bases in between. The CDR3 nucleotides are TGTGCCAGCAGCAACCGAGGAGGCTACACCGGGGAGCTGTTTTTT. It is translated as CASSNRGGYTGELFF.

This clonotype was seen at least ten times. The gene calls are TRBV10-3 and TRBJ1-2; D uncertain. The length of the CDR3 is 14 residues. The germline V and J ends were trimmed by 3 bases and 2 bases, with 10 bases remaining between them. CDR1 is ENHRY and CDR2 is SYGVKD in the germline V gene. Written as DNA, the CDR3 is TGTGCCATCAGTGATTACCCGGGGAACTATGGCTACACCTTC. Protein sequence: CAISDYPGNYGYTF.

The V and J genes are TRBV15 and TRBJ2-7; TRBD2 matches at 14 bases. The CDR3 loop spans 14 amino acids. Germline CDR1 is LNHNV and CDR2 is YYDKDF (reference sequence). The CDR3 region has the DNA TGTGCTCGGACTAGCGGGGGGACCTCCTACGAGCAGTACTTC. Translation: CARTSGGTSYEQYF. The whole variable domain, remainder taken from reference TRBV15 and TRBJ2-7, is DAMVIQNPRYQVTQFGKPVTLSCSQTLNHNVMYWYQQKSSQAPKLLFHYYDKDFNNEADTPDNFQSRRPNTSFCFLDIRSPGLGDTAMYLCARTSGGTSYEQYFGPGTRLTVT.

Comment on this clonotype: Possible read error: a much larger clone is one base away. The V call is TRBV7-8, the J call TRBJ2-7; 9 bases align to TRBD2. Germline-derived CDR1 and CDR2 are SGHVS and FQNEAQ. The CDR3 has 16 residues. DNA of the CDR3: TGTGCCAGCGGGTTGGCGGGAGGGCTCTGGACCTACGAGCAGCACTTC. It specifies CASGLAGGLWTYEQHF. Full variable domain (rest looked up from reference TRBV7-8 and TRBJ2-7): GAGVSQSPRYKVAKRGQDVALRCDPISGHVSLFWYQQALGQGPEFLTYFQNEAQLDKSGLPSDRFFAERPEGSVSTLKIQRTQQEDSAVYLCASGLAGGLWTYEQHFGPGTRLTVT.